This passage covers 28 T cell receptor beta chains from one sample sequenced in a study of blood T cell repertoires in COVID-19. The method was immunoSEQ multiplex PCR; TCRdb's version includes in-frame clones alone and lacks a portion of them. Of about 210,000 clones in the sample, roughly nine tenths were seen once. Sequencing used peripheral blood. The receptors shown here come from a man aged 30 to 45 with acute or convalescent COVID-19.

This chain joins TRBV7-2 and TRBJ1-6; D unclear. Trimming removed 5 bases at V and 0 bases at J, with 11 bases between. This CDR3 region has 16 residues. In germline, CDR1 is SGHTA, CDR2 FQGNSA. The CDR3 here is CASSLRLSSYNSPLHF. As DNA, the CDR3 is TGTGCCAGCAGCCTAAGACTGAGCTCCTATAATTCACCCCTCCACTTT.

The chain combines TRBV5-1 with TRBJ2-3, with 8 bases aligning to TRBD2. Trimming removed 4 bases from V and 5 bases from J; junction bases left unmatched: 12. The CDR3 is 16 amino acids. Germline assignment: CDR1 SGHRS and CDR2 YFSETQ. CDR3 amino acids: CASSITSGLTVDTQYF. The CDR3 bases are TGCGCCAGCAGCATTACTAGCGGTCTCACGGTAGATACGCAGTATTTT.

The chain links TRBV5-8 to TRBJ1-6; possible D gene TRBD1, 6 bases. The V gene's germline CDR1 is SGHTS and CDR2 YDEGEE. V dropped 3 bases and J dropped 2 bases, with 12 bases sitting between them. The CDR3 has 16 residues. The CDR3 is CASSSRTATYNSPLHF. The CDR3 DNA reads as TGTGCCAGCAGCTCGAGGACAGCAACCTATAATTCACCCCTCCACTTT.

J is TRBJ2-6 and V is TRBV28, with D maybe TRBD1 (6 bases). The V end lost 6 bases, the J end lost 3 bases, and 15 bases lay between the germline ends. Germline V gives CDR1 MDHEN, CDR2 SYDVKM. The CDR3 covers 16 residues. The CDR3 region has the DNA TGTGCCAGCAGCTCCCCAGGGGCGGGTGGGGCCAACGTCCTGACTTTC. Amino acid sequence: CASSSPGAGGANVLTF. The full variable domain, its missing parts supplied by reference TRBV28 and TRBJ2-6, is DVKVTQSSRYLVKRTGEKVFLECVQDMDHENMFWYRQDPGLGLRLIYFSYDVKMKEKGDIPEGYSVSREKKERFSLILESASTNQTSMYLCASSSPGAGGANVLTFGAGSRLTVL.

The chain joins TRBV30 to TRBJ1-4, with unresolved D. Deletions cut 5 bases from V and 7 bases from J, with 14 bases between. This CDR3 comprises 13 residues. From germline, CDR1 is GTSNPN and CDR2 SVGIG (reference sequence). The chain's CDR3 is CAWARTGSEKLFF. CDR3 DNA: TGTGCCTGGGCAAGGACGGGGAGTGAAAAACTGTTTTTT.

The gene calls are TRBV30 and TRBJ1-4; possibly TRBD1 for D (5 bases). V was shortened by 3 bases and J by 0 bases, with 8 bases between the two germline ends. The CDR3 consists of 14 residues. The germline gives CDR1 GTSNPN, CDR2 SVGIG (reference sequence). CDR3 DNA: TGTGCCTGGAGGGGACTAGCAACTAATGAAAAACTGTTTTTT. As protein: CAWRGLATNEKLFF.

The V call is TRBV2, the J call TRBJ2-5; TRBD1 matches at 8 bases. This CDR3 spans 14 amino acids. Unmatched junction bases numbered 9, after V lost 7 bases and J lost 5 bases. Germline V gene lookup returns CDR1 SNHLY and CDR2 FYNNEI. The CDR3, as DNA: TGTGCCAGCACCTCAGACAGGGGTTCTGAGACCCAGTACTTC. Translating it yields CASTSDRGSETQYF.

The V call is TRBV24-1, the J call TRBJ2-3, with 13 bases aligning to TRBD2. The V gene's germline CDR1 is KGHDR and CDR2 SFDVKD. The CDR3 covers 17 residues. V was pared by 4 bases and J by 1 base, with 4 bases of the junction left unmatched. DNA of the CDR3: TGTGCCACCAGTGACCCCGGGACTAGCGGGGGCACAGATACGCAGTATTTT. Its translation is CATSDPGTSGGTDTQYF.

This rearrangement joins TRBV12-3 or TRBV12-4 to TRBJ2-1, with D unclear. V lost 7 bases and J 0 bases, leaving 7 bases between the germline ends. The CDR3 is 13 amino acids. The CDR3: CASTFSSYNEQFF. CDR3 nucleotide sequence: TGTGCCAGCACATTTAGCTCCTACAATGAGCAGTTCTTC.

The chain couples TRBV5-1 to TRBJ1-2; TRBD1 matches at 11 bases. The CDR3 consists of 14 residues. Germline V gene sequence: CDR1 SGHRS, CDR2 YFSETQ. After removal of 3 bases from V and 5 bases from J, the junction contained 3 bases not matched to a gene. The CDR3 is CASSSGQGGYGYTF. The CDR3 DNA is TGCGCCAGCAGCTCGGGACAGGGGGGTTATGGCTACACCTTC.

The chain uses TRBV5-5 and TRBJ1-2; 8 bases are shared with TRBD1. Trimming cost V 2 bases and J 7 bases; bases outside gene matches: 10. There are 15 residues in the CDR3. The germline gives CDR1 SGHKS, CDR2 YYEKEE (reference sequence). The CDR3 reads CASSFSGTGALGYTF. The DNA for the CDR3 is TGTGCCAGCAGCTTCTCCGGGACAGGCGCTCTTGGCTACACCTTC.

CDR3 amino acids: CASSVVAGGVEETQYF. CDR3 in DNA: TGTGCCAGTAGTGTCGTCGCGGGGGGAGTAGAGGAGACCCAGTACTTC. The chain has TRBV19 and TRBJ2-5; 8 bases map to TRBD2. The CDR3 runs to 16 residues. The trim removed 5 bases at V and 5 bases at J, leaving 13 bases unmatched. Germline CDR1 is LNHDA and CDR2 is SQIVND (reference sequence).

This sequence joins TRBV11-3 and TRBJ2-1, with 9 bases fitting TRBD2. The CDR3 totals 16 residues. The germline V gene has CDR1 SGHNT and CDR2 YENEEA. The J segment lost 4 bases and the V segment lost 0 bases, leaving 4 bases of the junction unmatched. This CDR3 is CASSLEIAGVYNEQFF. CDR3 in DNA: TGTGCCAGCAGCTTAGAAATAGCGGGAGTTTACAATGAGCAGTTCTTC.

This chain links TRBV18 with TRBJ2-3; possible D gene TRBD2, 5 bases. The CDR3 consists of 12 residues. Germline CDR1 reads KGHSH; CDR2 reads LQKENI. The V end lost 7 bases, the J end lost 1 base, and 6 bases lay between the germline ends. The CDR3 loop is CASWRGTDTQYF. The CDR3 DNA follows: TGTGCCAGCTGGCGGGGCACAGATACGCAGTATTTT. The variable domain in full, with the rest retrieved from reference TRBV18 and TRBJ2-3, is NAGVMQNPRHLVRRRGQEARLRCSPMKGHSHVYWYRQLPEEGLKFMVYLQKENIIDESGMPKERFSAEFPKEGPSILRIQQVVRGDSAAYFCASWRGTDTQYFGPGTRLTVL.

This chain uses TRBV7-8 with TRBJ1-2; D might be TRBD1 (5 bases). CDR1 and CDR2 (germline): SGHVS, FQNEAQ. The CDR3 is made up of 15 amino acids. V gave up 2 bases and J gave up 12 bases, with 22 bases separating them. In DNA form, the CDR3 reads TGTGCCAGCAGCTTACTGTCAGGGTTTAGGTTTGGAGACACCTTC. Encoded protein: CASSLLSGFRFGDTF.

V gene TRBV18 combines with J gene TRBJ2-1, with TRBD1 matching over 7 bases. J lost 8 bases, V lost 3 bases, and 10 bases had no gene match. In germline, CDR1 is KGHSH, CDR2 LQKENI. This CDR3 comprises 15 residues. CDR3 nucleotides: TGTGCCAGCTCACCTTGGCAGGGGGTGGACTATGAGCAGTTCTTC. Translation gives CASSPWQGVDYEQFF.

The chain has TRBV18 and TRBJ1-4; possible D gene TRBD1, 6 bases. The V end lost 2 bases, the J end lost 4 bases, and 14 bases lay between the germline ends. CDR3 size: 16 residues. Germline V CDR1 and CDR2: KGHSH, LQKENI. CDR3 loop: CASSPKRTDLNEKLFF. In DNA, the CDR3 is TGTGCCAGCTCACCAAAACGGACAGACCTTAATGAAAAACTGTTTTTT.

The chain combines TRBV5-5 with TRBJ2-1; 9 positions agree with TRBD2. CDR1 and CDR2 (germline): SGHKS, YYEKEE (reference sequence). This CDR3 is 15 amino acids long. Losses at the gene ends were 0 bases for V and 6 bases for J; bases not matched to a gene: 4. Here the CDR3 DNA reads TGTGCCAGCAGCTTGGTACTAGCGGGCTTCAATGAGCAGTTCTTC. Translating it yields CASSLVLAGFNEQFF.

J is TRBJ1-4 and V is TRBV13; D is perhaps TRBD1 (5 bases). The CDR3 consists of 15 residues. V was cut by 5 bases and J by 4 bases, with 14 bases left in between. The germline V gene encodes CDR1 PRHDT and CDR2 FYEKMQ (reference sequence). The CDR3 DNA is TGTGCCAGCAGCGGACACACCTCGGGTAATGAAAAACTGTTTTTT. Translated: CASSGHTSGNEKLFF.

The V and J genes are TRBV7-2 and TRBJ2-2; 8 nucleotides match TRBD1. The trim removed 6 bases at V and 6 bases at J, leaving 15 bases unmatched. This CDR3 has 17 amino acids. Germline V gene lookup returns CDR1 SGHTA and CDR2 FQGNSA. DNA for the CDR3: TGTGCCAGCAGTCATCTCAGGGGGCGCTTTATAGCCGGGGAGCTGTTTTTT. Translated, it gives CASSHLRGRFIAGELFF.

The V call is TRBV10-3, the J call TRBJ2-3, with 9 bases matching TRBD2. V was clipped by 5 bases and J by 4 bases; unmatched bases: 4. The germline V gene encodes CDR1 ENHRY and CDR2 SYGVKD. This CDR3 region has 14 residues. CDR3 nucleotides: TGTGCCATCAGTTTTAGCGGGAGATCAGATACGCAGTATTTT. Its protein product is CAISFSGRSDTQYF.

This chain connects TRBV29-1 to TRBJ2-1; D may be TRBD1 (6 bases). Germline-derived CDR1 and CDR2 are SQVTM and ANQGSEA. The CDR3 runs 14 residues. V dropped 3 bases and J dropped 5 bases, with 14 bases sitting between them. The CDR3 DNA reads as TGCAGCGTTGAGAGGGGGAGAGGTAACAATGAGCAGTTCTTC. It yields the protein CSVERGRGNNEQFF.

V and J are TRBV5-1 and TRBJ1-4; 11 positions match TRBD1. The CDR3 sequence is 16 residues long. Germline V CDR1 and CDR2: SGHRS, YFSETQ. The J segment lost 0 bases and the V segment lost 4 bases, leaving 2 bases of the junction unmatched. In DNA form, the CDR3 reads TGCGCCAGCAGCACGGGACAGGGGGCAACTAATGAAAAACTGTTTTTT. This codes for CASSTGQGATNEKLFF.

The chain is built from TRBV7-8 and TRBJ2-5; the match to TRBD1 covers 8 bases. CDR3 length equals 13 residues. The V segment lost 4 bases and the J segment 4 bases; nucleotides outside the gene matches: 2. Germline assignment: CDR1 SGHVS and CDR2 FQNEAQ. DNA of the CDR3: TGTGCCAGCAGCTACGGACAGGGAGAGACCCAGTACTTC. It codes for CASSYGQGETQYF.

J is TRBJ2-2 and V is TRBV3-1 (or the pseudogene TRBV3-2); 9 bases are a match to TRBD1. Germline V gives CDR1 LGHDT, CDR2 YNNKEL (reference sequence). The CDR3 has 15 residues. Unmatched junction bases numbered 1, after V lost 1 base and J lost 4 bases. CDR3 amino acids: CASSQGTGATGELFF. CDR3 nucleotide sequence: TGTGCCAGCAGCCAAGGGACAGGGGCCACCGGGGAGCTGTTTTTT.

This clone came up a few times. Written as DNA, the CDR3 is TGTGCCAGCAGCCAACACCGGGACAACTACGAGCAGTACTTC. As protein: CASSQHRDNYEQYF. J is TRBJ2-7 and V is TRBV14; maybe TRBD1 (6 bases). V dropped 2 bases and J dropped 3 bases, with 11 bases sitting between them. Germline V gene sequence: CDR1 SGHDN, CDR2 FVKESK. This CDR3 comprises 14 residues. Variable domain in full (rest from reference TRBV14 and TRBJ2-7): EAGVTQFPSHSVIEKGQTVTLRCDPISGHDNLYWYRRVMGKEIKFLLHFVKESKQDESGMPNNRFLAERTGGTYSTLKVQPAELEDSGVYFCASSQHRDNYEQYFGPGTRLTVT.

The count of this clone is one. The chain links TRBV5-1 to TRBJ1-6; no reliable D call. This CDR3 comprises 14 residues. CDR1 and CDR2 from the germline V gene are SGHRS and YFSETQ. Trimming took off 4 bases at V and 7 bases at J, with 12 bases between the two ends. As DNA, the CDR3 is TGCGCCAGCAGCCCGGAAGTCGGGAATTCACCCCTCCACTTT. Translation gives CASSPEVGNSPLHF. Based on the CDR3 plus reference TRBV5-1 and TRBJ1-6, the full variable domain is KAGVTQTPRYLIKTRGQQVTLSCSPISGHRSVSWYQQTPGQGLQFLFEYFSETQRNKGNFPGRFSGRQFSNSRSEMNVSTLELGDSALYLCASSPEVGNSPLHFGNGTRLTVT.

This sequence joins TRBV5-1 and TRBJ2-2, with TRBD1 matching over 8 bases. From germline, CDR1 is SGHRS and CDR2 YFSETQ. V lost 1 base and J lost 7; bases outside the gene matches: 3. This CDR3 comprises 14 residues. DNA of the CDR3: TGCGCCAGCAGCTTGTCAGGGGGCTACGGGGAGCTGTTTTTT. Translated: CASSLSGGYGELFF.